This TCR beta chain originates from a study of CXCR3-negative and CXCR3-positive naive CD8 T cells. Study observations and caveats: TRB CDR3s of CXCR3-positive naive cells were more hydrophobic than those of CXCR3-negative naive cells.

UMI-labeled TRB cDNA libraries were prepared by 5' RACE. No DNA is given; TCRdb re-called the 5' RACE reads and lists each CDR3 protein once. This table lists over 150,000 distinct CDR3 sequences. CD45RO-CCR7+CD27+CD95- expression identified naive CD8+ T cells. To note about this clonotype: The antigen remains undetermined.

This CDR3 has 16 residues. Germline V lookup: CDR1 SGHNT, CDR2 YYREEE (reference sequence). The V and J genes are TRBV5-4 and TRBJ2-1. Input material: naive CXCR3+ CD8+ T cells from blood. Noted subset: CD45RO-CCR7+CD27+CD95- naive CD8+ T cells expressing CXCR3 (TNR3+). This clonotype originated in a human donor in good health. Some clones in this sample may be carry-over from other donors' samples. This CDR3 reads CASSSPTGSSYNEQFF.